This T cell receptor beta chain was captured in a study of blood T cell repertoires in COVID-19. The assay was immunoSEQ multiplex PCR, and TCRdb's table has in-frame clones only and misses some. This repertoire shows some 230,000 clones, approximately 83% found once; its top ten account for about 2.1%. Only one count was recorded for this clone. The ends lost 4 bases at V and 7 bases at J; junction bases unmatched: 10. Per germline, CDR1 LNHDA and CDR2 SQIVND (reference sequence). The CDR3 is made up of 15 amino acids. The receptor was isolated from a woman between 55 and 75 years old with acute or convalescent COVID-19. The specimen was peripheral blood. The chain combines TRBV19 with TRBJ1-5, with 7 bases lining up with TRBD1. CDR3 bases: TGTGCCAGTAGTAAGCCCTGGGCAGGGGGACAGCCCCAGCATTTT. Encoded protein: CASSKPWAGGQPQHF.